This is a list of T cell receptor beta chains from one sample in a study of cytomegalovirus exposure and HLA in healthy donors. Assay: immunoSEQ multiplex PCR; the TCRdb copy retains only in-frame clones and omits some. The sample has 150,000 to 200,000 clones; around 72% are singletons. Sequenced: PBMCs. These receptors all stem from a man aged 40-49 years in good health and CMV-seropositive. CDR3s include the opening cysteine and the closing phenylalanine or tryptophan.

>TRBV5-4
CASSLGDSNEKLFF
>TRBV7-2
CASSLARGSYNEQFF
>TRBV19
CASSTAAGQTYEQYF
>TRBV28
CASSLVAVETYNEQFF
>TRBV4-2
CASSQGPGGQSQHF
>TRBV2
CASSLRGRETQYF
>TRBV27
CASGEEGAMGYTF
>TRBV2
CASSGQALSYEQYF
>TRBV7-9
CASSLSVDQPQHF
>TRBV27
CASSRDRVEKLFF
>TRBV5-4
CASSPHGGGLHADTQYF
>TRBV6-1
CASGGAQDTTEAFF
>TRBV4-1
CASSQDFGPGTGYNEQYF
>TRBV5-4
CASSLVQQGKETQYF
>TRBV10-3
CAISESAKGQGTEAFF
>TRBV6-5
CASSRGGQGYEQYF
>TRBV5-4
CASSLPGQSSYEQYF
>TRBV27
CASSPTGTPVGTQYF
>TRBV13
CASSRGLAGGSSYNEQFF
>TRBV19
CASRDRGTDTQYF
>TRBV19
CASSASPSPTSTDTQYF
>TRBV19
CASIRTGTSYGYTF
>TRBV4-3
CASSQDAGGRNEQFF
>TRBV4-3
CASSQDPRVTEAFF
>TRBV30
CAWSPSTGGTYEQYF
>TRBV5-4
CASMQGGISYNEQFF
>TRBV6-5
CASSYLGTGSGNTIYF
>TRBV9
CATSPGQEASPLHF
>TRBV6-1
CASSKGDTGFNEQFF
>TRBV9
CASSKSTGTGGILNTEAFF
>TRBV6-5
CASSYPRGLADNEQFF
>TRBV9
CASSVEGRGDSSTDTQYF
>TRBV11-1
CATSQGAKYGYTF
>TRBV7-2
CASSLGGVNTEAFF
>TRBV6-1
CASSEALGGLRETQYF
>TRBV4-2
CASSQVADQETQYF
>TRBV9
CASSTTDRASPLHF
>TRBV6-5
CASSYLGTGNTEAFF
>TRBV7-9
CASSLEAFPQYF
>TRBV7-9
CASSPRRGTNEKLFF
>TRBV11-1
CASSLAGAYPFF
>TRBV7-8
CASSQGDEAFF
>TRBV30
CAWREGSTGTEAFF
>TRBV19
CASSVRDGGRGNQPQHF
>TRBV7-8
CASSVPAGTSGVIYNEQFF